A selection of T cell receptor beta chains follows, all from one sample in a study of tumor-infiltrating lymphocytes in primary liver carcinoma. TCRdb re-called the multiplex PCR reads through MiXCR, storing one row per CDR3 protein. The top ten clones hold approximately 9% of a sample with about 310,000 distinct CDR3 sequences, roughly 60% of them seen once. Input material: peripheral blood. These receptors were taken from a man aged 35 to 55 with primary liver carcinoma and hepatitis B virus infection. The CDR3 runs from the conserved cysteine through the conserved F or W. A D gene is named only where the DNA matches it firmly. Size values are once, few and many counts, or a class for expanded clones, and some rows have none.

D: TRBD1; J: TRBJ1-4; size: many; V: TRBV29-1; DNA: TGCAGCGTTGCACAGGGGGCCGTCGGTAATGAAAAACTGTTTTTT; CDR3: CSVAQGAVGNEKLFF
D: TRBD2; J: TRBJ2-1; size: NA; V: TRBV6-5; DNA: TGTGCCAGCAGTCGGAGGGAGGGCAATAAGCAGTTCTTC; CDR3: CASSRREGNKQFF
D: NA; J: TRBJ2-6; size: NA; V: TRBV6-2/TRBV6-3; DNA: TGTGCCAGCAGTTACCGAAAACGACAGCTCTCTGGGGTCAACGTCCTGACTTTC; CDR3: CASSYRKRQLSGVNVLTF
D: NA; J: TRBJ2-7; size: NA; V: TRBV7-9; DNA: TGTGCCTGCAGCTCCACCTACGAGCAGTACTTC; CDR3: CACSSTYEQYF
D: NA; J: TRBJ1-6; size: NA; V: TRBV12-3/TRBV12-4; DNA: TGTGCCAGCAGTTTAGCGGGAGCCTCACCCCTCCACTTT; CDR3: CASSLAGASPLHF
D: NA; J: TRBJ2-1; size: few; V: TRBV5-1; DNA: TGTGCCAGCGGACCGGTCGGCTCCCTCAATGAGCAGTTCTTC; CDR3: CASGPVGSLNEQFF
D: TRBD2; J: TRBJ2-1; size: many; V: TRBV12-3/TRBV12-4; DNA: TGTGCCAGCAGATCGGGACTAGCGGGCAATGAGCAGTTCTTC; CDR3: CASRSGLAGNEQFF
D: NA; J: TRBJ2-1; size: once; V: TRBV29-1; DNA: TGCAGCGTTTCCCTAACGGCTTCCTACAATGAGCAGTTCTTC; CDR3: CSVSLTASYNEQFF
D: NA; J: TRBJ2-7; size: many; V: TRBV6-6; DNA: TGTGCCAGCAGTTACTCTTGGACCCCCCACGAGCAGTACTTC; CDR3: CASSYSWTPHEQYF
D: NA; J: TRBJ2-1; size: NA; V: TRBV28; DNA: TGTGCCAGCAGAAGGGGGGGGGATGAGCAGTTCTTC; CDR3: CASRRGGDEQFF
D: NA; J: TRBJ2-3; size: NA; V: TRBV4-3; DNA: TGCGCCAGCAGCCACCAGCGGAGTAGCAATGATACGCAGTATTTT; CDR3: CASSHQRSSNDTQYF
D: TRBD1; J: TRBJ1-5; size: NA; V: TRBV6-5; DNA: TGTGCCAGCAGCTTCCGACAGGGTACCATCCAGCCCCAGCATTTT; CDR3: CASSFRQGTIQPQHF
D: NA; J: TRBJ2-7; size: many; V: TRBV6-6; DNA: TGTGCCAGCAGTGAGTCCCCGGCCCTTACCCAGGCCGAGCAGTACTTC; CDR3: CASSESPALTQAEQYF
D: TRBD2; J: TRBJ2-7; size: NA; V: TRBV11-3; DNA: TGTGCCAGCAGCTGCGGACTAGCGGGAGCATCGGCGGAACAGTACTTC; CDR3: CASSCGLAGASAEQYF
D: TRBD2; J: TRBJ2-3; size: NA; V: TRBV10-3; DNA: TGTGCCATCCAAACTAGCGGGATAGATACGCAGTGTTTT; CDR3: CAIQTSGIDTQCF
D: TRBD1; J: TRBJ2-7; size: few; V: TRBV5-1; DNA: TGCGCCAGCAGCTTGAAGATCTATGGGGACAGGGACTACGAGCAGTACTTC; CDR3: CASSLKIYGDRDYEQYF
D: TRBD2; J: TRBJ2-7; size: NA; V: TRBV12-3/TRBV12-4; DNA: TGTGCCAGCAGGGTAGTCCTAGCGGGAGTCCACGAGCAGTGCTTC; CDR3: CASRVVLAGVHEQCF
D: NA; J: TRBJ2-5; size: many; V: TRBV5-4; DNA: TGTGCCAGCATAACCGCTCAAGAGACCCAGTACTTC; CDR3: CASITAQETQYF
D: NA; J: TRBJ2-7; size: NA; V: TRBV1; DNA: TGCACCAGCAGCCAAGACGGGACTAGCGGGGAGAGTTACGAGCAGTACTTC; CDR3: CTSSQDGTSGESYEQYF
D: NA; J: TRBJ2-7; size: once; V: TRBV6-1; DNA: TGTGCCAGCAGTGAATTTGGAGGAGACAGCTACGAGCGGTACTTC; CDR3: CASSEFGGDSYERYF
D: NA; J: TRBJ2-3; size: NA; V: TRBV10-3; DNA: TGTGCCATCGCGGACGGACTCGAAGATACGCAGTATTTT; CDR3: CAIADGLEDTQYF
D: TRBD1; J: TRBJ1-1; size: NA; V: TRBV30; DNA: TGTGCCTGGAGTGTACTTGGAGGGGGCAACACTGAAGCTCTCTTT; CDR3: CAWSVLGGGNTEALF
D: NA; J: TRBJ2-7; size: NA; V: TRBV11-2; DNA: TGTGTCAGCAGCTTCATAACACAGGGAAGGAAGGACGAGCAGTGCTTC; CDR3: CVSSFITQGRKDEQCF
D: NA; J: TRBJ1-2; size: NA; V: TRBV5-5; DNA: TGTGCCAGCAGCTTGGTTGGGGGCTCAGGACCGAACTATGGCTACACCTTC; CDR3: CASSLVGGSGPNYGYTF
D: NA; J: TRBJ2-3; size: many; V: TRBV4-2; DNA: TGTGCCAGCAGCCAAGGGGGGTTACGCACAGATACGCAGTATTTT; CDR3: CASSQGGLRTDTQYF
D: TRBD1; J: TRBJ2-7; size: few; V: TRBV7-9; DNA: TGTGCCAGCAACCCGGGACAGGGCTTCTACGAGCAGTACTTC; CDR3: CASNPGQGFYEQYF
D: NA; J: TRBJ2-1; size: NA; V: TRBV10-3; DNA: TGTGCCCTCAGTGAGTCAGGCGACAGTACATCCTACGATGAGCAGTTCTTC; CDR3: CALSESGDSTSYDEQFF
D: NA; J: TRBJ1-1; size: NA; V: TRBV5-1; DNA: TGCGCCAGCAGCCGCGGGGGGGGAAGTGGTGGTCGGGAGGCTTTCTTT; CDR3: CASSRGGGSGGREAFF
D: TRBD2; J: TRBJ2-4; size: NA; V: TRBV6-6; DNA: TGTGACAGCGGGCTAGCGGGCGACCCGGCCAAAAACATTCAGTACTTC; CDR3: CDSGLAGDPAKNIQYF
D: NA; J: TRBJ2-2; size: few; V: TRBV14; DNA: TGTGCCAGCAGCCGAGATCCAGGGTTCGTGGAGGCGAACACCGGGGAGCTGTTTTTT; CDR3: CASSRDPGFVEANTGELFF
D: TRBD2; J: TRBJ2-1; size: many; V: TRBV4-2; DNA: TGTGCCAGCAGCCAGGCTAGCGGACTGTCCTACAATGAGCAGTTCTTC; CDR3: CASSQASGLSYNEQFF
D: NA; J: TRBJ2-7; size: NA; V: TRBV12-3/TRBV12-4; DNA: TGCGTCAGCAGTCAGGCGGGAACAGGGATTTACGAGCAGTACTTC; CDR3: CVSSQAGTGIYEQYF
D: NA; J: TRBJ2-3; size: NA; V: TRBV6-6; DNA: TGTGCCAGCCGGCACGAAAGCACAGATACGCAGTATTTC; CDR3: CASRHESTDTQYF
D: NA; J: TRBJ2-1; size: NA; V: TRBV6-5; DNA: TGTGCCAGCAGCCTCAATAAAGGCGGAAATAAGCAGTTCTTC; CDR3: CASSLNKGGNKQFF
D: NA; J: TRBJ2-3; size: NA; V: TRBV24-1; DNA: TGTGCCACCAGTCGTGCTTGCGGAGGCACAGATACGCAGTATTTT; CDR3: CATSRACGGTDTQYF
D: NA; J: TRBJ2-5; size: NA; V: TRBV5-8; DNA: TGTGCCAGCAGCCTTGGGCACCGGGACCCCAAGTACTTC; CDR3: CASSLGHRDPKYF
D: TRBD2; J: TRBJ2-3; size: many; V: TRBV10-3; DNA: TGTGCCATCAAGGCCGGGAGGGCTAGCACAGATACGCAGTATTTT; CDR3: CAIKAGRASTDTQYF
D: NA; J: TRBJ2-1; size: many; V: TRBV11-1; DNA: TGTGCCAGCAGCGAGGTAGTGGGTAAGCAGTTCTTC; CDR3: CASSEVVGKQFF
D: NA; J: TRBJ1-1; size: many; V: TRBV11-1; DNA: TGTGCCAGCAGCTTACAGAACACTGAAGCTTTCTTT; CDR3: CASSLQNTEAFF
D: NA; J: TRBJ2-7; size: NA; V: TRBV5-1; DNA: TGCGCCAGCAGCGCGAGACAGGCCAGCGAGGAGCAGTACTTC; CDR3: CASSARQASEEQYF
D: NA; J: TRBJ2-1; size: NA; V: TRBV11-1; DNA: TGTGCCAGCAGCCCCAAAATTGGTCTAGATCACAATGAGCAGTTCTTC; CDR3: CASSPKIGLDHNEQFF